The following is a T cell receptor (beta chain) sequence with its context. Other DNA sequences within the sample encode an identical CDR3. Among Cohort 3 donors, those recovered had two negative PCRs, clearance, or symptom resolution. Original handling: From reference gene primer amplification, estimates of nucleated cell counts were derived. The assay was immunoSEQ multiplex PCR, and TCRdb's table has in-frame clones only and misses some. For V, J and clone size, that table is used; D and trimming come from the DNA. The repertoire consists of a few hundred thousand clones, with 85% to 90% occurring once and the leading ten covering about 10%. The V end lost 0 bases, the J end lost 2 bases, and 8 bases lay between the germline ends. Germline V gives CDR1 SGHRS, CDR2 YFSETQ. The CDR3 is 14 amino acids. This sample stems from a study of blood T cell repertoires in COVID-19. Study information: Sites in the United States, Italy and Spain provided acute and convalescent COVID-19 samples.

Sequences were obtained from PBMCs or T cells enriched from blood (not recorded which). The receptor's source is a woman between 18 and 29 years old who had recovered from COVID-19. The chain combines TRBV5-1 with TRBJ1-2; possibly TRBD1 for D (5 bases). The chain's CDR3 is CASSLGTGNYGYTF. CDR3 DNA sequence: TGCGCCAGCAGCTTGGGAACAGGCAACTATGGCTACACCTTC.